Each of the 28 T cell receptor beta chains below was sequenced from the same sample in a study of blood T cells in healthy people across ages. Together with a sample-barcoded 5' primer, a J-beta primer mix was included in a second PCR lasting about 6 to 11 cycles. TCRdb recomputed calls from the 5' RACE reads with MiXCR, one row per CDR3 protein. The data hold about 640,000 distinct CDR3 sequences, with 45% to 65% observed a single time. The sequenced sample was blood. These TCRs come from a man aged 60 to 75 in good health.

V usage is TRBV6-6 and J usage is TRBJ1-2; D gene uncertain. Trimming cost V 6 bases and J 4 bases, with 18 bases left between them. Germline CDR1 MNHNY, CDR2 SVGAGI (reference sequence). The CDR3 runs 15 residues. The chain's CDR3 is CASRRDDGVRYGYTF. The CDR3 nucleotides read TGTGCCAGCAGACGTGATGATGGGGTACGCTATGGCTACACCTTC.

Worth noting for this clonotype: One end of the junction varies from germline; a read error may be responsible. The chain has TRBV14 and TRBJ1-2; no clear D gene. Looked up from germline, CDR1 is SGHDN and CDR2 is FVKESK. The CDR3 runs to 13 residues. CDR3 residues: CASSQAPNYGYTF. Here the CDR3 DNA reads TGTGCCAGCAGTCAAGCCCCTAACTATGGCTACACCTTC.

Written as DNA, the CDR3 is TGCGCCAGCAGCCGCGGACTAGCGGGGCGCACCTACGAGCAGTACTTC. Translated: CASSRGLAGRTYEQYF. The rearrangement joins TRBV5-1 to TRBJ2-7, with 12 bases fitting TRBD2. V lost 4 bases to trimming and J lost 2 bases; unmatched junction nucleotides: 7. This CDR3 has 16 amino acids. Germline CDR1 SGHRS, CDR2 YFSETQ.

In its sample, this clonotype was seen a few times. J is TRBJ2-7 and V is TRBV6-2 or TRBV6-3; tentatively, D is TRBD1 or TRBD2 (5 bases each). Trimming removed 4 bases from V and 2 bases from J, with 15 bases in between. There are 15 residues in the CDR3. Germline V CDR1 and CDR2: MNHEY, SVGEGT. The CDR3 DNA follows: TGTGCCAGCAGTTCTCAGGGAGTTCCGGCCTACGAGCAGTACTTC. Residues: CASSSQGVPAYEQYF.

This chain links TRBV5-1 with TRBJ2-5; 11 bases align to TRBD2. J lost 0 bases, V lost 2 bases, and 3 bases had no gene match. The CDR3 length is 16 residues. CDR1 SGHRS and CDR2 YFSETQ come from the germline V gene. As DNA, the CDR3 is TGCGCCAGCAGCTTCCCTAGCGGGGGGCACCAAGAGACCCAGTACTTC. Protein sequence: CASSFPSGGHQETQYF.

Concerning this clonotype itself: A much larger clone differs by one base, so this may be a read error. The chain links TRBV2 to TRBJ2-6; D is tentatively TRBD1 or TRBD2 (5 bases each). Germline-derived CDR1 and CDR2 are SNHLY and FYNNEI. The CDR3 consists of 16 residues. CDR3 loop: CASFSRALSGADVLTF. The CDR3 DNA reads TGTGCCAGCTTTTCGAGGGCCCTCTCTGGGGCCGACGTCCTGACTTTC.

The chain has TRBV7-2 and TRBJ2-5; D gene unclear. The V gene lost 2 bases and the J gene lost 5 bases, with 12 bases spanning the gap. Germline V gives CDR1 SGHTA, CDR2 FQGNSA. This CDR3 comprises 14 residues. The DNA of the CDR3 is TGTGCCAGCAGCTTAAGGTGGGGTCGGGAGACCCAGTACTTC. Protein product: CASSLRWGRETQYF.

The genes are TRBV4-1 and TRBJ2-4; TRBD2 matches at 7 bases. Germline CDR1 and CDR2: MGHRA and YSYEKL. This CDR3 has 16 residues. The V segment lost 5 bases and the J segment 0 bases; nucleotides outside the gene matches: 7. The CDR3 region is CASSSYSSGAKNIQYF. In DNA, the CDR3 is TGCGCCAGCAGCTCATATTCTAGCGGAGCCAAAAACATTCAGTACTTC.

This clonotype was counted many times. V gene TRBV6-5 combines with J gene TRBJ1-1; D might be TRBD1 (6 bases). CDR3 length: 15 residues. The V end lost 0 bases, the J end lost 3 bases, and 11 bases lay between the germline ends. Germline V lookup: CDR1 MNHEY, CDR2 SVGAGI. DNA of the CDR3: TGTGCCAGCAGTTACTCAGGGTCAGGGGACACTGAAGCTTTCTTT. It encodes CASSYSGSGDTEAFF.

The chain couples TRBV29-1 to TRBJ2-1; no reliable D call. The germline V gene encodes CDR1 SQVTM and CDR2 ANQGSEA. This CDR3 has 11 residues. V was cut by 7 bases and J by 13 bases, with 17 bases left in between. This chain's CDR3 is CSGDRSRTQFF. The CDR3 DNA reads as TGCAGCGGTGATAGATCGAGAACCCAGTTCTTC.

The chain joins TRBV20-1 to TRBJ1-2; D ambiguous. V was cut by 7 bases and J by 0 bases, with 9 bases left in between. Germline CDR1 is DFQATT and CDR2 is SNEGSKA (reference sequence). CDR3 size: 12 residues. As DNA, the CDR3 is TGCAGTGGTGCAGGTCCTAACTATGGCTACACCTTC. Protein product: CSGAGPNYGYTF.

This clonotype has just a few counts. V gene TRBV21-1 combines with J gene TRBJ2-5; the D segment call TRBD1 is taken from the table without a DNA check. The end of the DNA aligns better with TRBJ2-7, so the J call may be wrong. TRBV21-1 is designated a pseudogene. This CDR3 region has 17 residues. The CDR3: CASSTGQGLRFGYEQYF. CDR3 in DNA: TGTGCCAGCAGCACGGGACAGGGGCTGAGGTTCGGGTACGAGCAGTACTTC.

J is TRBJ2-5 and V is TRBV5-1; TRBD2 matches at 11 bases. Germline V gene data show CDR1 as SGHRS and CDR2 as YFSETQ. This CDR3 spans 15 amino acids. Trimming removed 3 bases from V and 4 bases from J; junction bases left unmatched: 5. The CDR3 here is CASSSTSGGPETQYF. Written as DNA, the CDR3 is TGCGCCAGCAGCTCCACTAGCGGGGGCCCAGAGACCCAGTACTTC.

The rearrangement uses TRBV2 and TRBJ2-5, with TRBD1 as a possible D gene (6 bases). With the DNA end fitting TRBJ2-7 better, the J assignment may be wrong. The CDR3 runs to 13 residues. The germline gives CDR1 SNHLY, CDR2 FYNNEI. The CDR3 is CASSEDRAGEQYF. As DNA, the CDR3 is TGTGCCAGCAGTGAAGACAGGGCGGGCGAGCAGTACTTC.

The V call is TRBV5-1, the J call TRBJ2-4; 10 bases line up with TRBD2. The junction had 10 bases not matched to a gene; V was cut back by 5 bases and J by 8 bases. CDR1 is SGHRS, CDR2 YFSETQ, per germline. This CDR3 has 15 residues. This CDR3 reads CASRESGGALHIQYF. The CDR3 DNA reads as TGCGCCAGCAGAGAAAGCGGGGGGGCCTTGCACATTCAGTACTTC.

This clonotype has a single count. The chain couples TRBV10-3 to TRBJ1-5; D uncertain. The CDR3 covers 13 residues. Trimming cost V 11 bases and J 7 bases, with 18 bases left between them. Germline-derived CDR1 and CDR2 are ENHRY and SYGVKD. The CDR3 nucleotides are TGTGCCTCGAAGGATTTGGCTTCGCAGCCCCAGCATTTT. The encoded protein is CASKDLASQPQHF.

The genes are TRBV9 and TRBJ2-3; TRBD1 matches at 7 bases. Germline CDR1 reads SGDLS; CDR2 reads YYNGEE. This CDR3 contains 13 residues. The V segment lost 2 bases and the J segment 5 bases; nucleotides outside the gene matches: 2. The CDR3 loop reads CASSVQGEDTQYF. CDR3 bases: TGTGCCAGCAGCGTTCAGGGGGAAGATACGCAGTATTTT. The full variable domain, completed using reference TRBV9 and TRBJ2-3, is DSGVTQTPKHLITATGQRVTLRCSPRSGDLSVYWYQQSLDQGLQFLIQYYNGEERAKGNILERFSAQQFPDLHSELNLSSLELGDSALYFCASSVQGEDTQYFGPGTRLTVL.

The V and J genes are TRBV6-5 and TRBJ1-1; no reliable D call. V was pared by 7 bases and J by 3 bases, with 12 bases between. In germline, CDR1 is MNHEY, CDR2 SVGAGI. This CDR3 has 13 residues. The CDR3 DNA follows: TGTGCCAGCACTTTAACACGGGACACTGAAGCTTTCTTT. It is translated as CASTLTRDTEAFF.

This clonotype occurred a few times. The chain employs TRBV5-4 and TRBJ2-5; 7 bases agree with TRBD2. The CDR3 spans 15 residues. V lost 0 bases, J lost 3 bases, and 5 bases stayed unmatched. Germline loops: CDR1 SGHNT, CDR2 YYREEE (reference sequence). The DNA for the CDR3 is TGTGCCAGCAGCTTGGCCGCGGCGGGAGAAGAGACCCAGTACTTC. This codes for CASSLAAAGEETQYF.

A few counts support this clonotype. The V and J genes are TRBV4-1 and TRBJ2-1; 12 bases agree with TRBD2. Germline loops: CDR1 MGHRA, CDR2 YSYEKL. The V segment lost 0 bases and the J segment 6 bases; nucleotides outside the gene matches: 12. The CDR3 extends over 19 amino acids. This CDR3 is CASSQDQSRTSGVGNEQFF. The CDR3 DNA follows: TGCGCCAGCAGCCAAGATCAGTCCCGGACTAGCGGGGTCGGCAATGAGCAGTTCTTC.

This clonotype showed up just a few times. V gene TRBV29-1 combines with J gene TRBJ2-5; perhaps TRBD2 as D (6 bases). This CDR3 has 11 amino acids. Germline V gives CDR1 SQVTM, CDR2 ANQGSEA. Deletions cut 8 bases from V and 2 bases from J, with 9 bases between. The CDR3 sequence is CSPTRQETQYF. Here the CDR3 DNA reads TGCAGCCCGACTAGACAAGAGACCCAGTACTTC. The variable domain in full, completed from reference TRBV29-1 and TRBJ2-5, reads SAVISQKPSRDICQRGTSLTIQCQVDSQVTMMFWYRQQPGQSLTLIATANQGSEATYESGFVIDKFPISRPNLTFSTLTVSNMSPEDSSIYLCSPTRQETQYFGPGTRLLVL.

The V and J genes are TRBV20-1 and TRBJ1-1, with a possible D match to TRBD1 (5 bases). There are 13 residues in the CDR3. CDR1 is DFQATT, CDR2 SNEGSKA, per germline (reference sequence). Trimming took 1 base from V and 3 from J, leaving 9 bases between them. The CDR3 nucleotides read TGCAGTGCTAGAGGCGCCAGGGACACTGAAGCTTTCTTT. It translates to CSARGARDTEAFF.

The genes are TRBV20-1 and TRBJ2-1; D is uncertain. CDR3 length: 11 residues. V was clipped by 1 base and J by 7 bases, with 5 bases between them. CDR1 DFQATT and CDR2 SNEGSKA come from the germline V gene (reference sequence). CDR3 DNA: TGCAGTGCTAGAGTTGAAAATGAGCAGTTCTTC. Translation: CSARVENEQFF.

The chain links TRBV7-2 to TRBJ1-2; TRBD1 agrees at 8 bases. The ends lost 1 base at V and 4 bases at J; junction bases unmatched: 11. Germline CDR1 SGHTA, CDR2 FQGNSA. The CDR3 consists of 17 residues. The CDR3 is CASSLVGGQGAPYGYTF. The CDR3, as DNA: TGTGCCAGCAGCTTAGTGGGGGGTCAGGGGGCCCCCTATGGCTACACCTTC.

In its sample, this clonotype was seen a few times. The chain links TRBV20-1 to TRBJ1-6, with 9 bases identical to TRBD1. The CDR3 covers 15 residues. CDR1 is DFQATT, CDR2 SNEGSKA, per germline (reference sequence). J lost 9 bases, V lost 5 bases, and 11 bases had no gene match. The CDR3 coding sequence is TGCAGTGCTCATGGACAGGGGCCTAGGAGTTCACCCCTCCACTTT. This translates into CSAHGQGPRSSPLHF.

CDR3: CASSVGGLAGAGFFETQYF. CDR3 sequence (DNA): TGTGCCAGCAGCGTAGGTGGACTAGCGGGGGCCGGATTCTTTGAGACCCAGTACTTC. The chain couples TRBV9 to TRBJ2-7; 13 bases line up with TRBD2. Near its end, the DNA agrees better with TRBJ2-5, so the J call may be wrong. The CDR3 has 19 amino acids. The V gene's germline CDR1 is SGDLS and CDR2 YYNGEE.

J is TRBJ1-4 and V is TRBV28, with D perhaps matching TRBD1 (5 bases). The CDR3 consists of 15 residues. In germline, CDR1 is MDHEN, CDR2 SYDVKM. V was clipped by 6 bases and J by 7 bases, with 18 bases between them. DNA for the CDR3: TGTGCCAGCAGCCCAGGCGCGGGGGTCGCTGAAAAACTGTTTTTT. Amino acids: CASSPGAGVAEKLFF.

The genes are TRBV11-2 and TRBJ2-5; 11 nucleotides align to TRBD2. The closer fit of TRBJ2-7 to the DNA end suggests the J call may be wrong. Looked up from germline, CDR1 is SGHAT and CDR2 is FQNNGV. The CDR3 is 16 residues long. CDR3 region: CASSPLSGTSGYEQYF. CDR3 sequence (DNA): TGTGCCAGCAGCCCTCTTTCCGGGACTAGCGGCTACGAGCAGTACTTC.